The subject of this entry is one T cell receptor (beta chain). Antigen specificity is unknown. These data belong to a study of T cells expressing NK-cell markers. Beta-chain TCR cDNA was generated via 5'RACE template switching with UMIs. Each CDR3 protein gets one entry in TCRdb, which reprocessed the 5' RACE reads and gives no DNA. The ten most abundant clones cover around 5% of a sample with roughly 350,000 distinct CDR3 sequences. Study-wide results and caveats: Each of roughly 6 donors carried dominant NKG2C+ clonotypes accounting for about 1.0-8% of CD8+ T cells. The CD3+CD56-NKG2C+ fraction of a few donors was also led by these clonotypes. The study left the HCMV specificity of expanded NKG2C+ T cell clones unresolved.

Germline CDR1 reads MNHEY; CDR2 reads SMNVEV (reference sequence). The CDR3 is 13 amino acids. The origin of this receptor is a man aged 18-70 years in good health. The sequencing input was blood T cells: a sorted CD56 or NKG2C T cell subset, CD4+ or CD8+ T cells, or bulk PBMC T cells (not recorded which). The chain links TRBV27 to TRBJ1-1. The CDR3 protein is CASSWREGTEAFF.